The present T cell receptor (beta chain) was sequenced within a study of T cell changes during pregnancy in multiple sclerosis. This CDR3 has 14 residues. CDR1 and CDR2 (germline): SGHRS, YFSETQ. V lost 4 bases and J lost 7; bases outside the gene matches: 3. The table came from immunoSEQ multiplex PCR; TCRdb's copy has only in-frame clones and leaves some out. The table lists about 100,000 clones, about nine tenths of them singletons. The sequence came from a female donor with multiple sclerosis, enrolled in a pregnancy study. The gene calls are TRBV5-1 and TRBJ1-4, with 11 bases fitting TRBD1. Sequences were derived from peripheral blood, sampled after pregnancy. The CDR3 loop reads CASSPGQGAEKLFF. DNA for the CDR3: TGCGCCAGCAGCCCCGGACAGGGGGCTGAAAAACTGTTTTTT.